This TCR beta chain was found in a study of shared clonotypes between healthy human individuals. Donors included only healthy HIV-negative adults lacking recent acute infections or vaccinations. The donors, all of them Caucasian adults, lived in Nashville, Tennessee. Germline V gene data show CDR1 as LNHDA and CDR2 as SQIVND (reference sequence). The CDR3 runs 15 residues. Deletions cut 3 bases from V and 2 bases from J, with 13 bases between. Here immunoSEQ multiplex PCR was the method, and the copy in TCRdb shows in-frame clones only, minus some. The table shows roughly 2 million clones, with approximately 96% occurring only once.

The J gene is TRBJ1-2, the V gene TRBV19, with D uncertain. The sequencing input was naive CD4+ T cells sorted from blood. Regarding subset: CD45RA+ positively selected. The sequence was collected from a man between 18 and 29 years old in good health. This CDR3 is CASSILGSANYGYTF. The CDR3 DNA is TGTGCCAGTAGTATTTTGGGGTCGGCCAACTATGGCTACACCTTC.